This T cell receptor (beta chain) was recovered during a study of blood T cell repertoires in COVID-19. Study at large: Nucleic acid was either cDNA or gDNA, and it came from T cells, B-cell-depleted T cells, or PBMCs.

In the source study's methods: Using reference gene primer amplification, nucleated cell counts were estimated. Assay used: immunoSEQ multiplex PCR; TCRdb lists only in-frame clones, some missing. The V and J calls and clone size come from that table; D and trimming were worked out from the DNA. This table has 250,000 to 350,000 clones, about 85% appearing once. This CDR3 is built from 14 residues. The germline CDR1 and CDR2 sequences are LNHDA and SQIVND (reference sequence). J lost 6 bases, V lost 4 bases, and 6 bases had no gene match. In terms of age and location, participants ranged from roughly 18 to 90 years and lived in about two dozen US areas. Assignments of participants to cohorts depended upon their own reported clinical history.

The V and J genes are TRBV19 and TRBJ1-5; 7 bases are shared with TRBD1. The sequenced material came from PBMCs or T cells enriched from blood (not recorded which). The clonotype comes from a woman aged 45-59 years who had recovered from COVID-19. This CDR3 reads CASSNQGEGQPQHF. DNA of the CDR3: TGTGCCAGTAGTAATCAGGGGGAAGGTCAGCCCCAGCATTTT. Full variable domain (outside the CDR3, taken from reference TRBV19 and TRBJ1-5): DGGITQSPKYLFRKEGQNVTLSCEQNLNHDAMYWYRQDPGQGLRLIYYSQIVNDFQKGDIAEGYSVSREKKESFPLTVTSAQKNPTAFYLCASSNQGEGQPQHFGDGTRLSIL.